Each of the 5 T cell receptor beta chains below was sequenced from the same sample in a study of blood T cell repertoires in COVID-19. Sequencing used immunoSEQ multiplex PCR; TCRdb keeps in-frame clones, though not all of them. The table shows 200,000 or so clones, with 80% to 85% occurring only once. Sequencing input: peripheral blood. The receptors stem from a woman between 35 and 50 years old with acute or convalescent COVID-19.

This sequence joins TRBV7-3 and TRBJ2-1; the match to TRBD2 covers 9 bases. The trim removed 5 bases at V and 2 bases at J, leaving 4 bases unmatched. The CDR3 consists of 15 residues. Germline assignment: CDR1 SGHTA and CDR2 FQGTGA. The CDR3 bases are TGTGCCAGCAGCGAACTAGCGGGTCCCTACAATGAGCAGTTCTTC. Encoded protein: CASSELAGPYNEQFF.

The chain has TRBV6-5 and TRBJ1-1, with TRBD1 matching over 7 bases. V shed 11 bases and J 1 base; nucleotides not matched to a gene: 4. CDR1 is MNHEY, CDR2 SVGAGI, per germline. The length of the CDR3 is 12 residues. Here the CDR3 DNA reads TGTGCCGCGAGGGGGCAGAACACTGAAGCTTTCTTT. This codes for CAARGQNTEAFF.

CDR3 in amino acids: CASSPRTLAGLGDTQYF. The CDR3 coding sequence is TGTGCCAGCTCACCACGGACCCTAGCGGGGTTGGGGGATACGCAGTATTTT. This sequence joins TRBV18 and TRBJ2-3; 9 bases line up with TRBD2. V shed 1 base and J 6 bases; nucleotides not matched to a gene: 11. From germline, CDR1 is KGHSH and CDR2 LQKENI. The CDR3 contains 17 residues.

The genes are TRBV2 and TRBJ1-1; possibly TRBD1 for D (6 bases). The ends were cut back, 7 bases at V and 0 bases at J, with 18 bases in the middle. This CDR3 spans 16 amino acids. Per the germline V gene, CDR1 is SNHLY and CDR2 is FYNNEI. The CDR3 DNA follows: TGTGCCAGCACTCAGCGGAGGACAGATATGAACACTGAAGCTTTCTTT. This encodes CASTQRRTDMNTEAFF.

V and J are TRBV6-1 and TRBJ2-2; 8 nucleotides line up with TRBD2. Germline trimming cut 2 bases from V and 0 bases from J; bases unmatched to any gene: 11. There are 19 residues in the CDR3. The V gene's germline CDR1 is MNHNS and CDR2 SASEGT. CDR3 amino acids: CASSEYLAGATTNTGELFF. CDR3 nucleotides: TGTGCCAGCAGTGAATATCTAGCGGGTGCAACTACGAACACCGGGGAGCTGTTTTTT.